Below, one T cell receptor (beta chain) is given with its context. Its antigen target is currently unknown. No clone much larger than this one lies a single base away; base qualities are absent. The immunoSEQ Assay, a bias-controlled multiplex PCR, was used to amplify TCRbeta CDR3 regions from genomic DNA. From the authors' description of their analysis: Within the assay, amplification of reference gene primers was used to estimate how many nucleated cells each sample contained. To quantify the absolute abundance of each unique TCRbeta CDR3 rearrangement, sequence reads were collapsed and filtered. For each sample, productive Simpson clonality was calculated as the square root of Simpson's diversity index over productive rearrangements. TCRdb provides this immuneACCESS table in a form limited to in-frame rearrangements. Some clones are lacking; in checked studies, under half of them reflect an unresolved V gene, and why the rest are absent is not known. V, J and clone size derive from that table, while D and trimming were established from the DNA sequence. The sample has approximately 100,000 clones on record, 90% to 95% of them singletons. Together, the top ten hold over 0.95% of the sample.

Whole blood was collected in K2EDTA tubes by collaborating institutions according to the institutions' own protocols. For TCRbeta analysis, collaborators shipped samples as frozen whole blood, isolated PBMCs, or DNA extracted from either of those sample types. The entry originates in a study of blood T cell repertoires in COVID-19 (dated by TCRdb to the early 2020s). Regarding the research as a whole: Samples from collaborators originated in the United States, Italy and Spain and spanned both the acute and convalescent phases of COVID-19. Subjects who had been exposed to COVID-19, were actively infected with it, or had recovered from it provided the deeply sampled blood TCRbeta repertoires that made up the dataset. The repertoires were released in a freely available public database intended as a resource for research on the immune response to SARS-CoV-2. Where available, HLA class I and class II types were taken from metadata supplied by the sample provider and were not determined by assay-based typing. The material from the prospective study consisted of cDNA or gDNA derived from T cells, B-cell-depleted T cells, or PBMCs. Samples came from the ongoing ImmuneRACE study (first 160 participants) plus 1,254 subjects from 6 global collaborators. Nearly every sample came with metadata listing a de-identified subject ID, COVID-19 status, age in years and sex. Points the paper makes about the study in general: Clinical and demographic metadata were provided uncurated, with the amount varying by source and participant.

From the germline V gene, CDR1 is MNHEY and CDR2 is SVGAGI. Trimming removed 6 bases from V and 1 base from J, leaving 9 bases between the germline ends. CDR3 length: 13 amino acids, cysteine to phenylalanine. The read is trimmed to its CDR3 DNA, 39 bases read in frame from base 1. The sample consisted of peripheral blood. The sequence links TRBV6-5 to TRBJ1-1; TRBD1 is a possible D gene, resting on 5 matching bases. This sequence originates from a man aged 55-75 years with acute or convalescent COVID-19. The CDR3 here reads CASRGARNTEAFF. The base sequence is TGTGCCAGCAGAGGGGCCAGGAACACTGAAGCTTTCTTT.